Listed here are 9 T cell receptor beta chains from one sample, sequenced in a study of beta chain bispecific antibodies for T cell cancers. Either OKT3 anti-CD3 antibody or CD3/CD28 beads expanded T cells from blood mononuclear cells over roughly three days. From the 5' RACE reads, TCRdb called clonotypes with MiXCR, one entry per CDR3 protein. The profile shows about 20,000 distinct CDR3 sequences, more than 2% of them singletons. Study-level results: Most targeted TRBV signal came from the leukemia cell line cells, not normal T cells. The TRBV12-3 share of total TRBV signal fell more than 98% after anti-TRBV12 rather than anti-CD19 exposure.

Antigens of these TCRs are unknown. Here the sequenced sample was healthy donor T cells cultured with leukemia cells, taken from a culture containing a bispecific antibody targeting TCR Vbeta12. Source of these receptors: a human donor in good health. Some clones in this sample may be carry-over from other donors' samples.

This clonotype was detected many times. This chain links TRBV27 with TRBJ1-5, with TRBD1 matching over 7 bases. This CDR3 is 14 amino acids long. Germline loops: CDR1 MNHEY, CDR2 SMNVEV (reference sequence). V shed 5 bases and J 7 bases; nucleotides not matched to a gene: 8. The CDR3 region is CASSPEQGWQPQHF. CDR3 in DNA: TGTGCCAGCAGTCCTGAACAGGGGTGGCAGCCCCAGCATTTT.

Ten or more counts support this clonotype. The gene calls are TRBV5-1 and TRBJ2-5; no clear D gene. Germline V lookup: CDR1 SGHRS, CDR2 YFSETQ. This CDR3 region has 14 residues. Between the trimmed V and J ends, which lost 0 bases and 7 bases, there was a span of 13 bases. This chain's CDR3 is CASSLVSGSLTQYF. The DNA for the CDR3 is TGCGCCAGCAGCTTGGTCTCGGGCAGCTTGACCCAGTACTTC.

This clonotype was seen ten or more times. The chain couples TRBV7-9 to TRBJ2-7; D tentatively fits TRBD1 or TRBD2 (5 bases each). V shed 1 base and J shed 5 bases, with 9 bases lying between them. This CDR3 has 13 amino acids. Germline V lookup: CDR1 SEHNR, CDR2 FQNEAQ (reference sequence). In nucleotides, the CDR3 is TGTGCCAGCAGCTTAGTGGGGGTTCACGAGCAGTACTTC. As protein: CASSLVGVHEQYF.

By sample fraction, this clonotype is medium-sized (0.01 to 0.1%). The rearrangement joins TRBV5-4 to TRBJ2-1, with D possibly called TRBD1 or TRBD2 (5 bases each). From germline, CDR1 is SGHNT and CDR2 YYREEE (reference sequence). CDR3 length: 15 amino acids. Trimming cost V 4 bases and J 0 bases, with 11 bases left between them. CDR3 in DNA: TGTGCCAGCAGCCGCCGGGACGACTCCTACAATGAGCAGTTCTTC. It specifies CASSRRDDSYNEQFF.

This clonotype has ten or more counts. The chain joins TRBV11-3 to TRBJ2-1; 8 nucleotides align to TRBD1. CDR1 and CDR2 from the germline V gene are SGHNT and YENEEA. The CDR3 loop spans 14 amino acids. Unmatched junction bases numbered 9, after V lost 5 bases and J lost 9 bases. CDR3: CASSPKQGVGEQFF. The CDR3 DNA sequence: TGTGCCAGCAGCCCGAAACAGGGGGTGGGTGAGCAGTTCTTC.

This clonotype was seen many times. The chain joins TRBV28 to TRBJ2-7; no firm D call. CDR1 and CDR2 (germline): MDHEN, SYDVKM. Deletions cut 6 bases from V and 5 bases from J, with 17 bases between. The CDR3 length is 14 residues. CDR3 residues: CASSPQVDPNEQYF. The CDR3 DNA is TGTGCCAGCAGCCCCCAGGTTGACCCGAACGAGCAGTACTTC.

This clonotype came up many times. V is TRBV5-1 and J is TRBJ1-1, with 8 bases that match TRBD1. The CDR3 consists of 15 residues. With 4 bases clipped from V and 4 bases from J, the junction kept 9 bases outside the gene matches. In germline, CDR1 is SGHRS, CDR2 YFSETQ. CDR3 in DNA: TGCGCCAGCAGCACATCAGGGGGCAAGGGCACTGAAGCTTTCTTT. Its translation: CASSTSGGKGTEAFF.

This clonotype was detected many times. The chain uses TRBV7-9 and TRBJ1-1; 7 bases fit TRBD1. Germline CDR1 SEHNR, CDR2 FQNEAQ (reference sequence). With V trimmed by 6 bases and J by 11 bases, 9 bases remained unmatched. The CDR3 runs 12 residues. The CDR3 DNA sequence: TGTGCCAGCAGTCTAGGGGGCAGTTTGGCTTTCTTT. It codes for CASSLGGSLAFF. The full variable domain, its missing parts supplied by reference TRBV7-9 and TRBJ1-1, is DTGVSQNPRHKITKRGQNVTFRCDPISEHNRLYWYRQTLGQGPEFLTYFQNEAQLEKSRLLSDRFSAERPKGSFSTLEIQRTEQGDSAMYLCASSLGGSLAFFGQGTRLTVV.

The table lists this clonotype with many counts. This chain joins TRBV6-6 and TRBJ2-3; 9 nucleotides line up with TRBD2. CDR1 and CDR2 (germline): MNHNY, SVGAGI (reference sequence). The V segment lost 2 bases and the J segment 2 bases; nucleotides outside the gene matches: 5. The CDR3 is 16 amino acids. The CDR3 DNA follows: TGTGCCAGCAGTTACCCTCTAGCGGGGTCCACAGATACGCAGTATTTT. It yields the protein CASSYPLAGSTDTQYF.